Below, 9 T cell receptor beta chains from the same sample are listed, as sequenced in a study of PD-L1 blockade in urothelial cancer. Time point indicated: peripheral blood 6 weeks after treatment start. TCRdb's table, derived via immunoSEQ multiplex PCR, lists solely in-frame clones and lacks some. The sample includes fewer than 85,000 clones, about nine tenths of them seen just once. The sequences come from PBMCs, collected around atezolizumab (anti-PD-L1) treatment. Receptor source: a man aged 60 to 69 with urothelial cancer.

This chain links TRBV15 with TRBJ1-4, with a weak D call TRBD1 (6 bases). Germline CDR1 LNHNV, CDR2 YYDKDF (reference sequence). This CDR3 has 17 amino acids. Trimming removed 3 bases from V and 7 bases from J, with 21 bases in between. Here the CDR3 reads CATSSLGTRGDGEKLFF. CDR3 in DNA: TGTGCCACCAGCAGCCTGGGGACAAGGGGAGACGGTGAAAAACTGTTTTTT.

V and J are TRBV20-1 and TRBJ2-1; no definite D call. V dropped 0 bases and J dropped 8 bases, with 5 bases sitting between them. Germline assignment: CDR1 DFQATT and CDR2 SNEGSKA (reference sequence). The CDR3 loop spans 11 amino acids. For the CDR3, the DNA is TGCAGTGCTAGAGATACTCATGAGCAGTTCTTC. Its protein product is CSARDTHEQFF.

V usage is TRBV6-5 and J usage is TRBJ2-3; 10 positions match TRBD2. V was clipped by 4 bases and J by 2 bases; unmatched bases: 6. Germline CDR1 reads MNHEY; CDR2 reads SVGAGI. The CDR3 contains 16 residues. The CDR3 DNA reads TGTGCCAGCAGTTCGACTAGCGGGCTCTTCACAGATACGCAGTATTTT. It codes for CASSSTSGLFTDTQYF.

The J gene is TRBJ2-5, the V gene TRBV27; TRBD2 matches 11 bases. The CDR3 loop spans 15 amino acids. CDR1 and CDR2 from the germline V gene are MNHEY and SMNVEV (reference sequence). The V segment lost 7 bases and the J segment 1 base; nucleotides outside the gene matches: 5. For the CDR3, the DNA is TGTGCCAGCACCACCGGGACTAGCGGCCAAGAGACCCAGTACTTC. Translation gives CASTTGTSGQETQYF.

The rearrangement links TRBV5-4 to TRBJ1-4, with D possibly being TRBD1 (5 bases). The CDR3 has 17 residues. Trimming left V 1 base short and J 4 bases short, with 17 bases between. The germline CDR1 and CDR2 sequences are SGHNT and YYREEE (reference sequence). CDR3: CASSLYGGGRSNEKLFF. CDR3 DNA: TGTGCCAGCAGCTTGTACGGCGGGGGACGAAGTAATGAAAAACTGTTTTTT.

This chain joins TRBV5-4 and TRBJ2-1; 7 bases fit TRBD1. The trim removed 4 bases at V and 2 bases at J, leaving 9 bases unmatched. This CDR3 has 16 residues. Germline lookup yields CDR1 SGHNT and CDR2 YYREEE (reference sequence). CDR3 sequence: CASSPAPGQTYNEQFF. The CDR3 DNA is TGTGCCAGCAGCCCGGCTCCGGGACAGACCTACAATGAGCAGTTCTTC.

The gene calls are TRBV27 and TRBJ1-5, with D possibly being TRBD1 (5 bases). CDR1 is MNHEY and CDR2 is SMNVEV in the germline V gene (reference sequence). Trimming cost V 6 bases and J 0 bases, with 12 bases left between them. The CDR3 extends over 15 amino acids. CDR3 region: CASSRDRRSNQPQHF. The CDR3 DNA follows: TGTGCCAGCAGCCGAGACAGACGTAGCAATCAGCCCCAGCATTTT.

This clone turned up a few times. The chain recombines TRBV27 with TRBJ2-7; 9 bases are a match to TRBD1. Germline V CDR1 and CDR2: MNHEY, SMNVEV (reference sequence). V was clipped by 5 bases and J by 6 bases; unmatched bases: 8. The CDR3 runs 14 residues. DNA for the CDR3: TGTGCCAGCAGTGGCCGGGACAGGGAAAGCGAGCAGTACTTC. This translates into CASSGRDRESEQYF.

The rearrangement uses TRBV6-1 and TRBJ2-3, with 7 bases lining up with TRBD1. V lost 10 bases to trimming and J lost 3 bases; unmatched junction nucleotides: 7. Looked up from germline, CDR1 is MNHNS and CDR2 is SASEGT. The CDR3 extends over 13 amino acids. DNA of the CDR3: TGTGCCACCCGACAGGGAAGAACAGATACGCAGTATTTT. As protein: CATRQGRTDTQYF.